A single sample is the source of the 3 T cell receptor beta chains below, sequenced in a study of T cell repertoires in cytomegalovirus infection. From the reads, TCRdb called clonotypes with MiXCR, one entry per CDR3 protein. The table has approximately 160,000 distinct CDR3 sequences, 17% seen once. Material: CD8+ T cells from PBMCs. The receptors were sampled from a human donor in good health (CMV status not recorded). Some clones in this sample may be carry-over from other donors' samples.

This clonotype was observed a handful of times. The chain employs TRBV28 and TRBJ2-7; TRBD2 agrees at 10 bases. Per germline, CDR1 MDHEN and CDR2 SYDVKM. The CDR3 has 15 amino acids. The junction had 4 bases not matched to a gene; V was cut back by 2 bases and J by 3 bases. The CDR3 region is CASSLLASGSYEQYF. CDR3 in DNA: TGTGCCAGCAGTTTACTGGCTAGCGGGAGCTACGAGCAGTACTTC.

There are a few counts of this clonotype. The chain recombines TRBV19 with TRBJ1-1, with TRBD1 as a possible D gene (5 bases). This CDR3 spans 19 amino acids. Germline lookup yields CDR1 LNHDA and CDR2 SQIVND (reference sequence). Trimming removed 3 bases at V and 5 bases at J, with 28 bases between. In DNA, the CDR3 is TGTGCCAGTAGTATTCTTCTAAGGCAGGGCCCCCGGCTAAGGACTGAAGCTTTCTTT. This translates into CASSILLRQGPRLRTEAFF.

The genes are TRBV29-1 and TRBJ2-3, with D possibly being TRBD1 (6 bases). CDR3 length: 14 residues. Trimming removed 3 bases from V and 5 bases from J, with 15 bases in between. Germline-derived CDR1 and CDR2 are SQVTM and ANQGSEA. Here the CDR3 reads CSVDHPDSLDTQYF. CDR3 DNA sequence: TGCAGCGTTGACCATCCGGACAGCTTAGATACGCAGTATTTT.